The clone carrying this T cell receptor (beta chain) occurred once. The V segment lost 1 base and the J segment 10 bases; nucleotides outside the gene matches: 6. This CDR3 comprises 13 residues. Germline V gives CDR1 SEHNR, CDR2 FQNEAQ (reference sequence). The entry originates in a study of T cell changes during pregnancy in multiple sclerosis. This table comes from immunoSEQ multiplex PCR, and its TCRdb copy is limited to in-frame clones, with some not included. Among roughly 26,000 clones, roughly 89% were seen once, and the ten largest hold 15% to 20%. This chain connects TRBV7-9 to TRBJ1-1; 7 bases match TRBD1. The specimen was CD8+ T cells from peripheral blood mononuclear cells, collected in the second trimester of pregnancy. This clonotype was obtained from a female donor with multiple sclerosis, enrolled in a pregnancy study. The CDR3 protein is CASSLGTGEGAFF. For the CDR3, the DNA is TGTGCCAGCAGCTTAGGGACAGGCGAGGGAGCTTTCTTT.